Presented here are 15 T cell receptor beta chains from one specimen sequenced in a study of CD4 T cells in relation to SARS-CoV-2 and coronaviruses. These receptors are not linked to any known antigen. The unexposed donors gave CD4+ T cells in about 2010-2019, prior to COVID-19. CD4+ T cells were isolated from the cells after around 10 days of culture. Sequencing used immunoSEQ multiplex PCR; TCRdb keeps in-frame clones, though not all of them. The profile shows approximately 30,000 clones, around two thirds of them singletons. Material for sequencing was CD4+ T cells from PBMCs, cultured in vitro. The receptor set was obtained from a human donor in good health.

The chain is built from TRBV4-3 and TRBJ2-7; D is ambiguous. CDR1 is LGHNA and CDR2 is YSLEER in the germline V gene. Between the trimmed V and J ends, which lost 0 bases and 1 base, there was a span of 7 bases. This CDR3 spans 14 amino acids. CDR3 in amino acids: CASSQDGNSYEQYF. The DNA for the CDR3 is TGCGCCAGCAGCCAAGATGGGAATTCCTACGAGCAGTACTTC.

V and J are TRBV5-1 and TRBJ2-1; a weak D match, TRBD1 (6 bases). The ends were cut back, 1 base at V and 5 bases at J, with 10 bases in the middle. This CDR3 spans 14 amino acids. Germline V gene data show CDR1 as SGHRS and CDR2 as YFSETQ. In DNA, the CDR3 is TGCGCCAGCAGCTTGTGGGACAAAAACAATGAGCAGTTCTTC. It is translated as CASSLWDKNNEQFF.

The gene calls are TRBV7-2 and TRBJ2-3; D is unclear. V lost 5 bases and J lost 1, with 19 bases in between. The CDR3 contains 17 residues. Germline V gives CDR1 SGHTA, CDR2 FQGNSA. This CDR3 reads CASSQPSGGYGTDTQYF. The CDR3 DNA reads TGTGCCAGCAGCCAGCCCTCTGGCGGATACGGCACAGATACGCAGTATTTT.

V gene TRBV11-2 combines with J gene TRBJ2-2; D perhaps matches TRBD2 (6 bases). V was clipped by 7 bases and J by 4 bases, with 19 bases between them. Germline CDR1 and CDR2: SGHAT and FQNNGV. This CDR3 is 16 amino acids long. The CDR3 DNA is TGTGCCAGCACCCCATTATGGAGGGTGGGCACCGGGGAGCTGTTTTTT. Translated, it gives CASTPLWRVGTGELFF. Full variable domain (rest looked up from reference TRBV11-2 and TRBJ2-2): EAGVAQSPRYKIIEKRQSVAFWCNPISGHATLYWYQQILGQGPKLLIQFQNNGVVDDSQLPKDRFSAERLKGVDSTLKIQPAKLEDSAVYLCASTPLWRVGTGELFFGEGSRLTVL.

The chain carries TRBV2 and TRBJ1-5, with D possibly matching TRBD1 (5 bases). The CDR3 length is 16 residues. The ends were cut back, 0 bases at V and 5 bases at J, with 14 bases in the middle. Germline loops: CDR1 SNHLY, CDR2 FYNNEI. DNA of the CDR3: TGTGCCAGCAGTGAAGCGGGGGGAGGGACCCATCAGCCCCAGCATTTT. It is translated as CASSEAGGGTHQPQHF. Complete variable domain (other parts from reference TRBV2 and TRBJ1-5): EPEVTQTPSHQVTQMGQEVILRCVPISNHLYFYWYRQILGQKVEFLVSFYNNEISEKSEIFDDQFSVERPDGSNFTLKIRSTKLEDSAMYFCASSEAGGGTHQPQHFGDGTRLSIL.

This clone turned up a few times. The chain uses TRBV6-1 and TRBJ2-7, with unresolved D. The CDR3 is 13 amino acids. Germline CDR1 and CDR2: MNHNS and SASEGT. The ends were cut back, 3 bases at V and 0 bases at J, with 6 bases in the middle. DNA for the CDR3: TGTGCCAGCAGTGAGGAACCCTCCTACGAGCAGTACTTC. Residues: CASSEEPSYEQYF.

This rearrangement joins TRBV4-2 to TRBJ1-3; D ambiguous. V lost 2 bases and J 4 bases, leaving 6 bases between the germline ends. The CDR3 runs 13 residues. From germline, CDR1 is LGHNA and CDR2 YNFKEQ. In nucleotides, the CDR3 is TGTGCCAGCAGCCAATTCGACGGAAACACCATATATTTT. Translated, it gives CASSQFDGNTIYF.

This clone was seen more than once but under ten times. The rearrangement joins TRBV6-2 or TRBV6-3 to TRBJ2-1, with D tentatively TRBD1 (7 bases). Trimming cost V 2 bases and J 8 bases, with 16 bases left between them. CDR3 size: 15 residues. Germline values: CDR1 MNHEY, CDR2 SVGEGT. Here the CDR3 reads CASSYQGRGVYEQFF. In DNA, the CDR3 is TGTGCCAGCAGTTACCAGGGCAGGGGGGTCTATGAGCAGTTCTTC.

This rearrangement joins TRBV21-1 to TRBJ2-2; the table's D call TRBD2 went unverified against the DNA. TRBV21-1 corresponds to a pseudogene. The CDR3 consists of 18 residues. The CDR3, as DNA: TGTGCCAGCAGCAAAAAGATGGGCGGGAAGAGGAGGGCCGGGGAGCTGTTTTTT. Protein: CASSKKMGGKRRAGELFF.

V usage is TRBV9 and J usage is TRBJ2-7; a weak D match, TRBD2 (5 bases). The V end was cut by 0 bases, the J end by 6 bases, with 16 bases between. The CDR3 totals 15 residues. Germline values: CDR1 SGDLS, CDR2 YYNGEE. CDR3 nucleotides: TGTGCCAGCAGCGTAGACCCATCGGCGAGCGGCGAGCAGTACTTC. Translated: CASSVDPSASGEQYF.

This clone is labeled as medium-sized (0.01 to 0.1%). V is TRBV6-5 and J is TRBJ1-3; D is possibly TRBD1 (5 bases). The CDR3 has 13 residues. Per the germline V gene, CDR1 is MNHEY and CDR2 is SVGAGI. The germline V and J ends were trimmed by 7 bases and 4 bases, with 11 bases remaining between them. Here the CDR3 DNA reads TGTGCCAGCATGGGGGAATTGGGAAACACCATATATTTT. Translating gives CASMGELGNTIYF.

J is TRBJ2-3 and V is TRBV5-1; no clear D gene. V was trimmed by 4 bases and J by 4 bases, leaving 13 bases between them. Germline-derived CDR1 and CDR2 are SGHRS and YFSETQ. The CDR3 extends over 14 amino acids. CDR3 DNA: TGCGCCAGCAGCCCGGAGTCCCGTCCAGATACGCAGTATTTT. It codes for CASSPESRPDTQYF.

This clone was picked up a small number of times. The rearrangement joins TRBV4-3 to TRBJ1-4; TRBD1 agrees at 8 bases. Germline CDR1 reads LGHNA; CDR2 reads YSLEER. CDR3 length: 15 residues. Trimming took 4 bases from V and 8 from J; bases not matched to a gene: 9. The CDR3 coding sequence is TGCGCCAGCAGCCTATCGACAGGGGTGGGAGAAAAACTGTTTTTT. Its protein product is CASSLSTGVGEKLFF.

The CDR3 DNA is TGTGCCAGTAGTTCCCGGGACAGGGTGGGCGAGCAGTACTTC. It encodes CASSSRDRVGEQYF. The gene calls are TRBV19 and TRBJ2-7; the match to TRBD1 covers 9 bases. The J segment lost 6 bases and the V segment lost 5 bases, leaving 8 bases of the junction unmatched. The germline gives CDR1 LNHDA, CDR2 SQIVND (reference sequence). CDR3 length: 14 residues.

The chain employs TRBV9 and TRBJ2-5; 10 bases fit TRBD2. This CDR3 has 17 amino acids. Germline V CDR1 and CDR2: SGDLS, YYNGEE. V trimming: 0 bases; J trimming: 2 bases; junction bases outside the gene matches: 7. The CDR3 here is CASSVAGAGGVQETQYF. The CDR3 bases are TGTGCCAGCAGCGTAGCTGGAGCGGGAGGGGTACAAGAGACCCAGTACTTC. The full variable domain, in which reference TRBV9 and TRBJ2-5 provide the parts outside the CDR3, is DSGVTQTPKHLITATGQRVTLRCSPRSGDLSVYWYQQSLDQGLQFLIQYYNGEERAKGNILERFSAQQFPDLHSELNLSSLELGDSALYFCASSVAGAGGVQETQYFGPGTRLLVL.